The entry below gives a single TCR beta chain sequence along with its context. This sample stems from a study of blood T cell repertoires in COVID-19. Germline V gene sequence: CDR1 MNHEY, CDR2 SVGEGT. V was clipped by 6 bases and J by 7 bases; unmatched bases: 8. This CDR3 has 15 amino acids. Profiling relied on immunoSEQ multiplex PCR, and the TCRdb table lists in-frame clones only, not all of them. The table records some 220,000 clones, around three quarters of them present only once. The sample was peripheral blood. The chain employs TRBV6-2 or TRBV6-3 and TRBJ2-2; 10 bases fit TRBD1. This TCR derives from a woman aged 70 to 79 with acute or convalescent COVID-19. CDR3 residues: CASSRGQGTIGELFF. CDR3 nucleotide sequence: TGTGCCAGCAGCCGGGGACAGGGGACGATCGGGGAGCTGTTTTTT.